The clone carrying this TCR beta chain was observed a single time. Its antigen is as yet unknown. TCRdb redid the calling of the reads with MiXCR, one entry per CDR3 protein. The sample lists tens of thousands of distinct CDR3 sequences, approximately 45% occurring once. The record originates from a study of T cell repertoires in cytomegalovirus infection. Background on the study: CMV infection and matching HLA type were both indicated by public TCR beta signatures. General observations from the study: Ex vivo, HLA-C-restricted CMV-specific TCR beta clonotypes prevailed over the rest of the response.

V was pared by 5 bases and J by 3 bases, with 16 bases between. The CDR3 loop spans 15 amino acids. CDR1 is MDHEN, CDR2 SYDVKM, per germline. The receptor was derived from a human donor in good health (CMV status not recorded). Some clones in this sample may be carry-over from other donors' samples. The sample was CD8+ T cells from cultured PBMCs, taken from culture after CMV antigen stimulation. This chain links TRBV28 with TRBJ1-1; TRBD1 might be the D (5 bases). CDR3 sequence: CASSLLRDLDTEAFF. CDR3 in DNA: TGTGCCAGCAGTCTTCTCAGGGATTTGGACACTGAAGCTTTCTTT.